This T cell receptor beta chain appears in the sequencing data of a study of blood T cell repertoires in COVID-19. As for the study in general: Samples came from the United States, Italy and Spain, spanning acute and convalescent COVID-19. In each case, the material was cDNA or gDNA derived from T cells, B-cell-depleted T cells, or PBMCs.

How the authors handled the data: Counts of nucleated cells, estimated from reference gene primer amplification, were obtained. Produced via immunoSEQ multiplex PCR; TCRdb's table is partial and in-frame only. V and J calls and clone size are as listed in that table; D and trimming were resolved from the DNA. Of fewer than 250,000 clones detected, approximately 80% appear once; the ten largest clones hold approximately 6.9%. The ends lost 7 bases at V and 3 bases at J; junction bases unmatched: 7. This CDR3 is 15 amino acids long. Germline assignment: CDR1 LNHDA and CDR2 SQIVND (reference sequence). This chain uses TRBV19 with TRBJ2-7, with TRBD2 identical over 12 bases. The sample was peripheral blood. This TCR was sampled from a man aged 60 to 69 with acute or convalescent COVID-19. The CDR3 reads CASTQTSGSVYEQYF. Here the CDR3 DNA reads TGTGCCAGTACCCAGACTAGCGGGAGCGTCTACGAGCAGTACTTC.